The next 6 T cell receptor beta chains were all read from a single sample in a study of Graves' ophthalmopathy and Graves' hyperthyroidism. From RNA, the CDR3 regions of TCR beta chains were amplified and sequenced. Amplification began with first-round RT-PCR using HTBI primers, then second-round multiplex PCR was performed. TCRdb redid the calling of the multiplex PCR reads with MiXCR, one entry per CDR3 protein. The sample contains hundreds of thousands of distinct CDR3 sequences, approximately 21% of which appear only once. Sequenced input: peripheral blood. The receptor source for this set is a young woman with stable Graves' hyperthyroidism. Some clones in this sample may be carry-over from other donors' samples.

The V call is TRBV28, the J call TRBJ1-3, with D possibly TRBD1 on 5 matching bases. V was trimmed by 6 bases and J by 4 bases, leaving 10 bases between them. Germline V CDR1 and CDR2: MDHEN, SYDVKM. The CDR3 sequence is 13 residues long. The CDR3 spells CASRRGNGNTIYF. CDR3 bases: TGTGCCAGCAGGCGGGGGAACGGAAACACCATATATTTT.

This clonotype was seen many times. This chain links TRBV20-1 with TRBJ1-3, with 12 bases aligning to TRBD1. The CDR3 sequence is 14 residues long. J gave up 4 bases and V 6 bases, and 4 bases lay outside the gene matches. CDR1 and CDR2 from the germline V gene are DFQATT and SNEGSKA (reference sequence). The chain's CDR3 is CSASGTGGGNTIYF. The CDR3, as DNA: TGCAGTGCCTCCGGGACAGGGGGCGGAAACACCATATATTTT.

This clonotype was observed at least ten times. V is TRBV28 and J is TRBJ1-1; no clear D. Trimming took 6 bases from V and 0 from J, leaving 11 bases between them. The CDR3 loop spans 14 amino acids. CDR1 and CDR2 (germline): MDHEN, SYDVKM. The CDR3 DNA reads TGTGCCAGCAGCACTACTGGGATGAACACTGAAGCTTTCTTT. Its protein is CASSTTGMNTEAFF.

Worth noting for this clonotype: This is likely a read error, given that the CDR3 carries no conserved phenylalanine or tryptophan at its end. J is TRBJ2-6 and V is TRBV12-3 or TRBV12-4; D is ambiguous. CDR3 length: 14 residues. The V end was cut by 4 bases, the J end by 3 bases, with 7 bases between. The CDR3 loop is CASSYRIGANVLTL. The CDR3 nucleotides read TGTGCCAGCAGTTACCGAATTGGGGCCAACGTCCTGACTCTC.

The chain employs TRBV7-2 and TRBJ1-1; D is undetermined. The germline V and J ends were trimmed by 5 bases and 10 bases, with 11 bases remaining between them. CDR3 length: 11 residues. CDR1 is SGHTA and CDR2 is FQGNSA in the germline V gene. CDR3 sequence reads: CASSPDRVAFF. CDR3 nucleotides: TGTGCCAGCAGCCCGGACCGGGTAGCTTTCTTT.

This clonotype has at least ten counts. The chain uses TRBV28 and TRBJ2-7, with 9 bases matching TRBD1. The CDR3 totals 14 residues. The junction had 2 bases not matched to a gene; V was cut back by 2 bases and J by 3 bases. Germline V gene lookup returns CDR1 MDHEN and CDR2 SYDVKM. CDR3 in amino acids: CASSLATGGYEQYF. The CDR3 DNA reads as TGTGCCAGCAGTTTAGCGACAGGGGGCTACGAGCAGTACTTC.